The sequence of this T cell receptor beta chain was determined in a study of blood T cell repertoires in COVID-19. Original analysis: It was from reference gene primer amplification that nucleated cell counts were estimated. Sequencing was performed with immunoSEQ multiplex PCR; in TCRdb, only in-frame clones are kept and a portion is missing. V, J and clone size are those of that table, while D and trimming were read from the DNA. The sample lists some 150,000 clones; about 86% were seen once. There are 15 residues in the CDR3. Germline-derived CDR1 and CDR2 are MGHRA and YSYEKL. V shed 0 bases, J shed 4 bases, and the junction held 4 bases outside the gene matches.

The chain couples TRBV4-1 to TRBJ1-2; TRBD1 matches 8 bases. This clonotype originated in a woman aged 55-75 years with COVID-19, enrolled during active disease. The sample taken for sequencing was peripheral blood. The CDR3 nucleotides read TGCGCCAGCAGCCAAGACACAGGGGGAAGCTATGGCTACACCTTC. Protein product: CASSQDTGGSYGYTF.